This T cell receptor beta chain was documented in a study of blood T cell repertoires in COVID-19. Study in general: The United States, Italy and Spain provided the acute and convalescent COVID-19 samples. PBMCs, B-cell-depleted T cells, or T cells provided the cDNA or gDNA that made up the material.

As processed by the authors: Counts of nucleated cells, estimated from reference gene primer amplification, were obtained. Data came from immunoSEQ multiplex PCR; TCRdb stores just in-frame clones and leaves some out. V, J and clone size reflect that table, while D and trimming were determined from the DNA. The sample contains some 120,000 clones, 70% to 90% of which appear only once. Germline CDR1 and CDR2: SNHLY and FYNNEI. This CDR3 has 15 residues. V was shortened by 7 bases and J by 0 bases, with 10 bases between the two germline ends. Source material: peripheral blood. The chain links TRBV2 to TRBJ2-6; D is unresolved. This receptor was taken from a man in his fifties with acute or convalescent COVID-19. CDR3 DNA sequence: TGTGCCAGCAAGAGAGGCAACTCTGGGGCCAACGTCCTGACTTTC. This gives the protein CASKRGNSGANVLTF.